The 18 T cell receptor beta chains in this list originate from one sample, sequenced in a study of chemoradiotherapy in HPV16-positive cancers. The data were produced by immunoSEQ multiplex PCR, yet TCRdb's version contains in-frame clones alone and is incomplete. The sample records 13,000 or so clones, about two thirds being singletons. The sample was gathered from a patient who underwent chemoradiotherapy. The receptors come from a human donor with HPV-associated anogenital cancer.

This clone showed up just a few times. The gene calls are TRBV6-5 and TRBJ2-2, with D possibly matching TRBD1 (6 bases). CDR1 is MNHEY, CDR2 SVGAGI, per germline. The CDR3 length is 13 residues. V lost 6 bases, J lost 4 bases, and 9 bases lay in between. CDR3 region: CASSDRSTGELFF. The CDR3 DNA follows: TGTGCCAGCAGCGACAGGAGCACCGGGGAGCTGTTTTTT.

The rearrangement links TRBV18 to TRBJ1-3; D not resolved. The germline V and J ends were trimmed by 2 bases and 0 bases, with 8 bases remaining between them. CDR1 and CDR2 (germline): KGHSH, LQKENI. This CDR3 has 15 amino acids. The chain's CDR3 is CASSPNLSSGNTIYF. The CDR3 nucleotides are TGTGCCAGCTCACCAAATTTGAGCTCTGGAAACACCATATATTTT.

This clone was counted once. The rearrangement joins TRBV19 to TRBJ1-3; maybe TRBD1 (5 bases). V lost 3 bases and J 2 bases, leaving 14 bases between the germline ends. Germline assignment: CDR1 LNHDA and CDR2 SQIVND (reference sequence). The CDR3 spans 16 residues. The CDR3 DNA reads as TGTGCCAGTAGTATCCCCGCAGGGTTAACTGGAAACACCATATATTTT. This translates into CASSIPAGLTGNTIYF.

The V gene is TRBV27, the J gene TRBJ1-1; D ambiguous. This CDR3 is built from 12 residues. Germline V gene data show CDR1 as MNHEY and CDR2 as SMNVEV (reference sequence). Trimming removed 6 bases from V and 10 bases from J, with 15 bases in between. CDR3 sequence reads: CASSPPRGRAFF. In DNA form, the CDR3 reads TGTGCCAGCAGCCCCCCTCGAGGACGAGCTTTCTTT.

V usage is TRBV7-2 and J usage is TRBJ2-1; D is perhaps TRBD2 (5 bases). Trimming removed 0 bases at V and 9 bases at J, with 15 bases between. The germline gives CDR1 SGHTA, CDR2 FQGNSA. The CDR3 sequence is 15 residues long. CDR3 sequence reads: CASSLATRAEGEQFF. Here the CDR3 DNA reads TGTGCCAGCAGCTTAGCTACTAGGGCAGAGGGTGAGCAGTTCTTC.

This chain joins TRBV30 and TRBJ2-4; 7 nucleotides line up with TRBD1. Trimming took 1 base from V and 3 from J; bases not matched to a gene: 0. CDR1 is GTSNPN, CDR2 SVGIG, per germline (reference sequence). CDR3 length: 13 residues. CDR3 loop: CAWSAGGKNIQYF. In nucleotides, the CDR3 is TGTGCCTGGAGTGCAGGGGGCAAAAACATTCAGTACTTC.

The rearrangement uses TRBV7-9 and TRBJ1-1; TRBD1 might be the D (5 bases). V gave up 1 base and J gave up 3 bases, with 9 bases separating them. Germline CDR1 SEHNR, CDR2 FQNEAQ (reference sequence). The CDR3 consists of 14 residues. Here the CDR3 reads CASSLGGKDTEAFF. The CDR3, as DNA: TGTGCCAGCAGCTTAGGGGGGAAAGACACTGAAGCTTTCTTT.

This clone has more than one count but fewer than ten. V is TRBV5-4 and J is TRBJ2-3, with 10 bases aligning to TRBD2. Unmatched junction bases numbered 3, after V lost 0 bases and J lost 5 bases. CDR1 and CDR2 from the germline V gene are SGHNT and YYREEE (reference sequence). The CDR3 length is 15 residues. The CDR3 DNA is TGTGCCAGCAGCTTGGCCGGGACTAGCGAAGATACGCAGTATTTT. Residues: CASSLAGTSEDTQYF.

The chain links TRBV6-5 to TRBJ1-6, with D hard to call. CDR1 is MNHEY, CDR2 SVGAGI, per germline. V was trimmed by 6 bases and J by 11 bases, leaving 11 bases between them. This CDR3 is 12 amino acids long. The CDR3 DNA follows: TGTGCCAGCAGGACCCCCGGTACACCCCTCCACTTT. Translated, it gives CASRTPGTPLHF.

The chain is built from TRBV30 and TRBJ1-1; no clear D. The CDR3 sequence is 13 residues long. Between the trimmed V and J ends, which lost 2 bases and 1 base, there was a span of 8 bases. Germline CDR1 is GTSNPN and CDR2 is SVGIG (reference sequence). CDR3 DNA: TGTGCCTGGAGTACGCAGTCGAACACTGAAGCTTTCTTT. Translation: CAWSTQSNTEAFF.

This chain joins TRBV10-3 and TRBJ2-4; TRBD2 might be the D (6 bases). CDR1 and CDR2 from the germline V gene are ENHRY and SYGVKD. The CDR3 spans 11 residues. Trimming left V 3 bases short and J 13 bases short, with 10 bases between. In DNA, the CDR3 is TGTGCCATCAGTGATGGGGACTGGCAGTACTTC. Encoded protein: CAISDGDWQYF.

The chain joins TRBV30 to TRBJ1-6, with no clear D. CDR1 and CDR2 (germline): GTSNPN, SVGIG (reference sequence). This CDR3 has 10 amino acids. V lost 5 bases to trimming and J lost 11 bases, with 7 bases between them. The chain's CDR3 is CAWDTPPLHF. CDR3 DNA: TGTGCCTGGGATACACCACCCCTCCACTTT.

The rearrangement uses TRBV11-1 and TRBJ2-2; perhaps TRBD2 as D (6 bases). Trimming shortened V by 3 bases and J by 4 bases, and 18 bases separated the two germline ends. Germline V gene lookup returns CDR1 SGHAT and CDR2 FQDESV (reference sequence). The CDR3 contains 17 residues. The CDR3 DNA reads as TGTGCCAGCAGCTTCCGGGACGGACAAGCGGGCACCGGGGAGCTGTTTTTT. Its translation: CASSFRDGQAGTGELFF.

The CDR3 region has the DNA TGTGCCAGCAGCTTATGGAGCGGGGGTCAAGAGACCCAGTACTTC. Translation gives CASSLWSGGQETQYF. The chain couples TRBV7-9 to TRBJ2-5; TRBD2 matches at 8 bases. The CDR3 covers 15 residues. The V segment lost 2 bases and the J segment 2 bases; nucleotides outside the gene matches: 4. Looked up from germline, CDR1 is SEHNR and CDR2 is FQNEAQ (reference sequence).

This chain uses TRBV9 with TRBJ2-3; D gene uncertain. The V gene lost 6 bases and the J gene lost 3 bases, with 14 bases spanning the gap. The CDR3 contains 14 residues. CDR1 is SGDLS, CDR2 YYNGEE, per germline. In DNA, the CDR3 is TGTGCCAGCAATATCGGCGGTCCGACAGATACGCAGTATTTT. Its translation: CASNIGGPTDTQYF.

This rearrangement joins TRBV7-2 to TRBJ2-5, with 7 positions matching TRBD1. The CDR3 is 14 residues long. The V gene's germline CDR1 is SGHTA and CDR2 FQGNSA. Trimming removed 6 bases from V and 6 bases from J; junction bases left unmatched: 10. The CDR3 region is CASSTGVEKKTQYF. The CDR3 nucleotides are TGTGCCAGCAGTACAGGGGTCGAGAAAAAGACCCAGTACTTC.

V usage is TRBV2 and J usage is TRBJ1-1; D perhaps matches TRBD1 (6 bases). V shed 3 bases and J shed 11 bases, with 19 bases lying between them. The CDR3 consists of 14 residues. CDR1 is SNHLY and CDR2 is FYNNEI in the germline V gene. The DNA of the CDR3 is TGTGCCAGCAGTGACTCGGGGGGGCGATTTGACGCTTTCTTT. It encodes CASSDSGGRFDAFF.

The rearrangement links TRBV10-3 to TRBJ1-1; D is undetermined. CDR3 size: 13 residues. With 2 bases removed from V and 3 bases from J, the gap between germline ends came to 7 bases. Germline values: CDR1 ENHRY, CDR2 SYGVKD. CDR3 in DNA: TGTGCCATCAGTGAGCCAACTTACACTGAAGCTTTCTTT. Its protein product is CAISEPTYTEAFF.